Below, 12 T cell receptor beta chains from the same sample are listed, as sequenced in a study of blood T cell repertoires in COVID-19. Produced via immunoSEQ multiplex PCR; TCRdb's table is partial and in-frame only. In the table there are about 48,000 clones, roughly nine tenths of which are singletons. Sequencing input: peripheral blood. These receptors all stem from a man between 65 and 85 years old with acute or convalescent COVID-19.

The V and J genes are TRBV2 and TRBJ2-7; 9 bases agree with TRBD1. The CDR3 consists of 14 residues. Germline trimming cut 7 bases from V and 2 bases from J; bases unmatched to any gene: 6. Germline V gives CDR1 SNHLY, CDR2 FYNNEI. The CDR3 bases are TGTGCCAGCACCAGGACAGGGGTTACCTACGAGCAGTACTTC. It yields the protein CASTRTGVTYEQYF. The full variable domain, in which reference TRBV2 and TRBJ2-7 provide the parts outside the CDR3, is EPEVTQTPSHQVTQMGQEVILRCVPISNHLYFYWYRQILGQKVEFLVSFYNNEISEKSEIFDDQFSVERPDGSNFTLKIRSTKLEDSAMYFCASTRTGVTYEQYFGPGTRLTVT.

J is TRBJ1-1 and V is TRBV2; D is perhaps TRBD1 (6 bases). The ends were cut back, 5 bases at V and 3 bases at J, with 19 bases in the middle. CDR1 is SNHLY, CDR2 FYNNEI, per germline. The CDR3 is 16 residues long. DNA for the CDR3: TGTGCCAGCAGTAAACAGGGTACTGGGGTCGACACTGAAGCTTTCTTT. It codes for CASSKQGTGVDTEAFF.

V usage is TRBV28 and J usage is TRBJ1-3, with 7 nucleotides matching TRBD1. After removal of 5 bases from V and 4 bases from J, the junction contained 14 bases not matched to a gene. The CDR3 contains 17 residues. Germline loops: CDR1 MDHEN, CDR2 SYDVKM. CDR3 coding DNA: TGTGCCAGCAGTCCGCATCCGGGACAGAAGGACGGAAACACCATATATTTT. This codes for CASSPHPGQKDGNTIYF.

The chain has TRBV6-5 and TRBJ1-2; 9 nucleotides agree with TRBD1. Looked up from germline, CDR1 is MNHEY and CDR2 is SVGAGI. CDR3 length equals 16 residues. V was pared by 4 bases and J by 5 bases, with 11 bases of the junction left unmatched. This chain's CDR3 is CASSSTAGTGFYGYTF. CDR3 sequence (DNA): TGTGCCAGCAGTTCCACAGCCGGGACAGGGTTTTATGGCTACACCTTC.

The chain links TRBV7-2 to TRBJ1-1, with 8 bases aligning to TRBD1. The V gene end was trimmed by 4 bases and the J gene end by 3 bases; junction bases not matched to a gene: 4. The CDR3 totals 14 residues. CDR1 is SGHTA and CDR2 is FQGNSA in the germline V gene. The CDR3 sequence is CASSSQGGDTEAFF. The CDR3 nucleotides read TGTGCCAGCAGCTCACAGGGGGGGGACACTGAAGCTTTCTTT.

The chain uses TRBV19 and TRBJ1-5, with D possibly TRBD1 on 5 matching bases. The V gene lost 4 bases and the J gene lost 6 bases, with 7 bases spanning the gap. CDR3 length: 12 residues. The germline V gene encodes CDR1 LNHDA and CDR2 SQIVND (reference sequence). The CDR3 is CASSTGFQPQHF. The CDR3 nucleotides read TGTGCCAGTAGTACAGGGTTTCAGCCCCAGCATTTT.

The chain carries TRBV29-1 and TRBJ1-2, with 9 bases identical to TRBD1. This CDR3 has 15 residues. CDR1 and CDR2 (germline): SQVTM, ANQGSEA. Losses at the gene ends were 4 bases for V and 1 base for J; bases not matched to a gene: 7. CDR3 nucleotide sequence: TGCAGCGTTGGGGGACAGGGATCATATAACTATGGCTACACCTTC. As protein: CSVGGQGSYNYGYTF.

This chain connects TRBV5-8 to TRBJ2-2, with 12 bases fitting TRBD2. This CDR3 comprises 17 residues. Germline-derived CDR1 and CDR2 are SGHTS and YDEGEE. Trimming took 3 bases from V and 3 from J; bases not matched to a gene: 6. As DNA, the CDR3 is TGTGCCAGCAGCTCTACTAGCGGGGGGTTATACACCGGGGAGCTGTTTTTT. Its protein product is CASSSTSGGLYTGELFF.

The V and J genes are TRBV4-2 and TRBJ2-2, with 9 bases lining up with TRBD2. Germline CDR1 LGHNA, CDR2 YNFKEQ. With V trimmed by 0 bases and J by 6 bases, 2 bases remained unmatched. The CDR3 loop spans 15 amino acids. CDR3 DNA: TGTGCCAGCAGCCAAGAAACTAGCGGGTCCGGGGAGCTGTTTTTT. It is translated as CASSQETSGSGELFF.

The chain links TRBV2 to TRBJ2-1; 15 positions agree with TRBD2. The CDR3 sequence is 19 residues long. CDR1 and CDR2 (germline): SNHLY, FYNNEI. With 8 bases clipped from V and 0 bases from J, the junction kept 11 bases outside the gene matches. The chain's CDR3 is CASGGTSGGPLSSYNEQFF. The CDR3 bases are TGTGCCAGCGGGGGGACTAGCGGGGGGCCCCTCTCCTCCTACAATGAGCAGTTCTTC. The full variable domain, completed using reference TRBV2 and TRBJ2-1, is EPEVTQTPSHQVTQMGQEVILRCVPISNHLYFYWYRQILGQKVEFLVSFYNNEISEKSEIFDDQFSVERPDGSNFTLKIRSTKLEDSAMYFCASGGTSGGPLSSYNEQFFGPGTRLTVL.

V is TRBV3-1 (or the pseudogene TRBV3-2) and J is TRBJ1-6; the D gene is possibly TRBD1 (5 bases). The CDR3 sequence is 15 residues long. Trimming shortened V by 3 bases and J by 7 bases, and 13 bases separated the two germline ends. Germline values: CDR1 LGHDT, CDR2 YNNKEL (reference sequence). CDR3 sequence (DNA): TGTGCCAGCAGCCAGGAGGGGACCATGAATTCACCCCTCCACTTT. Encoded protein: CASSQEGTMNSPLHF.

The gene calls are TRBV4-3 and TRBJ2-3; D perhaps matches TRBD2 (6 bases). V lost 0 bases and J 3 bases, leaving 13 bases between the germline ends. CDR1 LGHNA and CDR2 YSLEER come from the germline V gene. This CDR3 region has 16 residues. The CDR3, as DNA: TGCGCCAGCAGCCAAGATCGTGGGGGGTGGACAGATACGCAGTATTTT. Its protein product is CASSQDRGGWTDTQYF.